This T cell receptor beta chain was obtained from a study of T cells in localized non-small cell lung cancer. The repertoire was sequenced with immunoSEQ multiplex PCR; TCRdb's copy has only in-frame clones and lacks some. The data show 20,000 to 30,000 clones, about 88% seen once. CDR1 is MNHNS and CDR2 is SASEGT in the germline V gene. This CDR3 is built from 11 residues. V gave up 6 bases and J gave up 7 bases; unmatched junction bases: 2. Remarks on this clone: What it binds is unknown.

Study conclusions and caveats: Adjacent uninvolved lung had the highest clonality, suggesting focused antigen responses. There were a median 57 of the top 100 tumor clones appearing in adjacent lung. Overall survival was longer when the density of T cells in the blood was higher. Analysis by sequencing included only one tumor region, so heterogeneity remains possible.

The source material was peripheral blood, sampled before any cancer treatment. The chain is built from TRBV6-1 and TRBJ1-1, with 7 bases aligning to TRBD1. This receptor was identified in a female donor aged 60 or older with stage II squamous cell lung carcinoma. The CDR3 here is CASRRTGEAFF. The CDR3 DNA follows: TGTGCCAGCAGACGGACAGGTGAAGCTTTCTTT.